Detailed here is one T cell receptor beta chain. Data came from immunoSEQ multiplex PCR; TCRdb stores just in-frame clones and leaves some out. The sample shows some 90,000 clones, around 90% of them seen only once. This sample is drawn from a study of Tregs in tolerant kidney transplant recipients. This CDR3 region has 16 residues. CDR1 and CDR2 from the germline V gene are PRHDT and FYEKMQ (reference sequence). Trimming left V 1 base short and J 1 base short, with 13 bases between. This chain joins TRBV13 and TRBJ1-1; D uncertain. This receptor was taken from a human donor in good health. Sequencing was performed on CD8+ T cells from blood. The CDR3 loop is CASSLEAVISNTEAFF. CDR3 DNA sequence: TGTGCCAGCAGCTTAGAGGCTGTGATCTCGAACACTGAAGCTTTCTTT.